This T cell receptor beta chain was sequenced during a study of cytomegalovirus exposure and HLA in healthy donors. Findings of the study overall: For most TCR sequences rarity was the rule, although some public TCRs occurred in many donors.

Only in-frame clones appear in the TCRdb table, and some are missing; sequencing was by immunoSEQ multiplex PCR. This table holds approximately 230,000 clones, over 75% found once. This CDR3 contains 16 residues. Trimming left V 1 base short and J 0 bases short, with 10 bases between. Germline values: CDR1 LNHNV, CDR2 YYDKDF (reference sequence). Points on this clone: Its target is unknown.

Source material: PBMCs. The sequence was collected from a man younger than 35 in good health and CMV-seropositive. The chain recombines TRBV15 with TRBJ1-5; D ambiguous. The chain's CDR3 is CATSRAGRLSNQPQHF. The CDR3 region has the DNA TGTGCCACCAGCAGAGCCGGCAGACTTAGCAATCAGCCCCAGCATTTT.